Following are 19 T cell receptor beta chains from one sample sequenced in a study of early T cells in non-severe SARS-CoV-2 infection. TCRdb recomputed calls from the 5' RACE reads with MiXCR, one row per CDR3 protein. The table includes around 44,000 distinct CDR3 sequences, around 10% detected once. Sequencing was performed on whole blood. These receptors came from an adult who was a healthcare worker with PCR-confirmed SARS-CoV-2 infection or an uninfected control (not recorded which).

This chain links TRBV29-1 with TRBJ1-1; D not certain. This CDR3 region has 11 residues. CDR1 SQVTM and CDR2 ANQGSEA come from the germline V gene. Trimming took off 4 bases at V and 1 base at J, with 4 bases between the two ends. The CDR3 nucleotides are TGCAGCGTTGTTTCGAACACTGAAGCTTTCTTT. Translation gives CSVVSNTEAFF. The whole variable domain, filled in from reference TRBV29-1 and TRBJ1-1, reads SAVISQKPSRDICQRGTSLTIQCQVDSQVTMMFWYRQQPGQSLTLIATANQGSEATYESGFVIDKFPISRPNLTFSTLTVSNMSPEDSSIYLCSVVSNTEAFFGQGTRLTVV.

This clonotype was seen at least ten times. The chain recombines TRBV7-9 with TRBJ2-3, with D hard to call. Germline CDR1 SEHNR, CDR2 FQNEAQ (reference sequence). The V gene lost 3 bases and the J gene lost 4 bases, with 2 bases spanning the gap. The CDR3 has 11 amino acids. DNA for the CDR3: TGTGCCAGCAGCTTTGCAGATACGCAGTATTTT. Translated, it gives CASSFADTQYF.

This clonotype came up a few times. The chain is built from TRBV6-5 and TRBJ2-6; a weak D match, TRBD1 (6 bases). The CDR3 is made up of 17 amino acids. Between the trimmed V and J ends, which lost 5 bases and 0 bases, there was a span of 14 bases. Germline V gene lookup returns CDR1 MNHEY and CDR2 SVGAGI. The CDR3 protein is CASSRPGHSSGANVLTF. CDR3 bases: TGTGCCAGCAGTCGGCCGGGACACTCCTCTGGGGCCAACGTCCTGACTTTC.

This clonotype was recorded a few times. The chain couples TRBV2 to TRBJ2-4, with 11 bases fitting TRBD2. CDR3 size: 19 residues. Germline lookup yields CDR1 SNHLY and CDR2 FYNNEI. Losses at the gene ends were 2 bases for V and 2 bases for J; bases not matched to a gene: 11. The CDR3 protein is CASSESVTSGIGSKNIQYF. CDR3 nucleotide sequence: TGTGCCAGCAGTGAAAGTGTGACTAGCGGGATCGGGTCCAAAAACATTCAGTACTTC.

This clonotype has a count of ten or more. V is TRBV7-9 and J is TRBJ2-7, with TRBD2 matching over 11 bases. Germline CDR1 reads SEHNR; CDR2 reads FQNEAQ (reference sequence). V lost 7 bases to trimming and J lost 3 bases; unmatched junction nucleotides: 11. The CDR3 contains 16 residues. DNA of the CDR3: TGTGCCAGCATCGGTATCGGGACTAGCGGAGGCTACGAGCAGTACTTC. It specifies CASIGIGTSGGYEQYF.

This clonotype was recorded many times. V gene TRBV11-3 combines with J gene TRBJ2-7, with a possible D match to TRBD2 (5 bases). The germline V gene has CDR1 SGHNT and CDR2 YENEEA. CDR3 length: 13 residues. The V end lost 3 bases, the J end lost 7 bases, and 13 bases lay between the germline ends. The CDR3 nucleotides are TGTGCCAGCAGCTTGTATTTTCCGGGAGAGCAGTACTTC. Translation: CASSLYFPGEQYF.

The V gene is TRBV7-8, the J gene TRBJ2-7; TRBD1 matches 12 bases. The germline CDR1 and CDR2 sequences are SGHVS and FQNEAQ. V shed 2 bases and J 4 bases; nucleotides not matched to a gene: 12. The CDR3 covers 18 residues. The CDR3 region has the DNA TGTGCCAGCAGCTTAAACCCCGATCCGGGACAGGGGGCTTACGAGCAGTACTTC. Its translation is CASSLNPDPGQGAYEQYF.

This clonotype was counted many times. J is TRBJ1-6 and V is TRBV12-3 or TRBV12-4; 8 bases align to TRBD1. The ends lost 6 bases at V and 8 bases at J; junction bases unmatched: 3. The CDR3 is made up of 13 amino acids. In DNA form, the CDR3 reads TGTGCCAGCAGCGGACAGGGAGATTCACCCCTCCACTTT. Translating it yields CASSGQGDSPLHF.

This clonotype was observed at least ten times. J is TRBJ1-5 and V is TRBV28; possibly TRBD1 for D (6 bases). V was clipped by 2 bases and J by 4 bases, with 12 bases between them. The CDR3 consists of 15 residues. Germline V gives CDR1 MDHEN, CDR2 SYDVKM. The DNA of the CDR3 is TGTGCCAGCAGTTTACTCGGGGGCGGAAATCAGCCCCAGCATTTT. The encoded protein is CASSLLGGGNQPQHF.

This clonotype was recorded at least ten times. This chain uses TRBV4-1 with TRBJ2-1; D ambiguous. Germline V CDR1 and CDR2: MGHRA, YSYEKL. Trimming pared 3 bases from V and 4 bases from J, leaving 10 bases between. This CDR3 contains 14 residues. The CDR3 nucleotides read TGCGCCAGCAGCCAGGAACGGAGTTACAATGAGCAGTTCTTC. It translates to CASSQERSYNEQFF.

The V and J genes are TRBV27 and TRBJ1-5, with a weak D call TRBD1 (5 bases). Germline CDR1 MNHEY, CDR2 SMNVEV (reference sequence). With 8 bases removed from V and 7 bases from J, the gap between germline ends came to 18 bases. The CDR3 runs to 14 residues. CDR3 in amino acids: CASRRGGSSQPQHF. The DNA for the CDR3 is TGTGCCAGCCGCCGCGGGGGGTCGTCGCAGCCCCAGCATTTT.

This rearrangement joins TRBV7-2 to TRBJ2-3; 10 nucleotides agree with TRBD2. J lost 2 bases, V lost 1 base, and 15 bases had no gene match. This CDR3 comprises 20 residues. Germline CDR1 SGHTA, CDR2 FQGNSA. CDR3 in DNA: TGTGCCAGCAGCTTAGTTACTAGCGGGAAGGAGGGATTGACCACAGATACGCAGTATTTT. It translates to CASSLVTSGKEGLTTDTQYF.

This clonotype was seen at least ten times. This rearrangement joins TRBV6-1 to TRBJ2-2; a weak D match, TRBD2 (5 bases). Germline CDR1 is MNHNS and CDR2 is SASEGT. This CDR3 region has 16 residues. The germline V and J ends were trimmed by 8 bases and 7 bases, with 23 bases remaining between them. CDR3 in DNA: TGTGCCAGCTCCTCGGGGATAGGGTTAGCCGGCGGGGAGCTGTTTTTT. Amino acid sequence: CASSSGIGLAGGELFF.

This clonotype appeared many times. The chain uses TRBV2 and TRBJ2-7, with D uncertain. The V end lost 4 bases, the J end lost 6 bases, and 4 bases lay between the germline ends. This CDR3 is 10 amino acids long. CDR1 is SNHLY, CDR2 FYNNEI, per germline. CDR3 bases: TGTGCCAGCAGTGGGGTCGAGCAGTACTTC. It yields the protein CASSGVEQYF.

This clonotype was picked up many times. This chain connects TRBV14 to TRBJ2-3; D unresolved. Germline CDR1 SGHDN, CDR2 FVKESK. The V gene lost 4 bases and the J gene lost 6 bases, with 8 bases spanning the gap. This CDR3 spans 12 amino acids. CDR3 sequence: CASSRFMDTQYF. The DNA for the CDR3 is TGTGCCAGCAGCCGTTTTATGGATACGCAGTATTTT.

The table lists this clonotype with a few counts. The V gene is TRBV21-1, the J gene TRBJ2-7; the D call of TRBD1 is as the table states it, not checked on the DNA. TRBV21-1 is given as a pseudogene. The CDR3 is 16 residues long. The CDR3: CASSKVRDGISYEQYF. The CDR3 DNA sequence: TGTGCCAGCAGCAAAGTCCGGGACGGGATCTCCTACGAGCAGTACTTC.

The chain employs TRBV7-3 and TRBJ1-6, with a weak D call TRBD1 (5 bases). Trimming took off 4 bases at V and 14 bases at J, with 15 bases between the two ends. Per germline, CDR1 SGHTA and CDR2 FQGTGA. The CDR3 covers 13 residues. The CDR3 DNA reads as TGTGCCAGCAGCTCACCCCCCGGGGGGACCCTCCACTTT. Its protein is CASSSPPGGTLHF.

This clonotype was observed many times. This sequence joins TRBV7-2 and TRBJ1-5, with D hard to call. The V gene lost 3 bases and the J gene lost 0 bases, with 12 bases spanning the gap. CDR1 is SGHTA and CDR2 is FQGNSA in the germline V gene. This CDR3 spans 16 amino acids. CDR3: CASSFRRRNSNQPQHF. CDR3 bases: TGTGCCAGCAGCTTCCGCAGGAGAAATAGCAATCAGCCCCAGCATTTT. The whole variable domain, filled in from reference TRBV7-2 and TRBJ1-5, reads GAGVSQSPSNKVTEKGKDVELRCDPISGHTALYWYRQSLGQGLEFLIYFQGNSAPDKSGLPSDRFSAERTGGSVSTLTIQRTQQEDSAVYLCASSFRRRNSNQPQHFGDGTRLSIL.

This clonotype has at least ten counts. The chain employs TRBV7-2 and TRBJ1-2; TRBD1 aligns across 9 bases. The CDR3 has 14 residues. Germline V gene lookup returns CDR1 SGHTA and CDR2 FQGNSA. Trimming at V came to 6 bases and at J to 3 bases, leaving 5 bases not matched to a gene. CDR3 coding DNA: TGTGCCAGCAGTCACAGGACAGGGGACTATGGCTACACCTTC. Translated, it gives CASSHRTGDYGYTF.